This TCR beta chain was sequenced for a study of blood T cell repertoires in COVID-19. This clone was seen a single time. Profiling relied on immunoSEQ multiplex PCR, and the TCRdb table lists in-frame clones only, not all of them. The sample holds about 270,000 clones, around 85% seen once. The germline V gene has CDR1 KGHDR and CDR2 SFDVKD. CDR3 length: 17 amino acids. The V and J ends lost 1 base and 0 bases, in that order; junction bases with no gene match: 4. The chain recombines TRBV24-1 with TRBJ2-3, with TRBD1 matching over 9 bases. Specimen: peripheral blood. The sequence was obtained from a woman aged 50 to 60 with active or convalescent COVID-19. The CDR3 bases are TGTGCCACCAGTGATTTTGCCGGGACAGGGAGCACAGATACGCAGTATTTT. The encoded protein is CATSDFAGTGSTDTQYF.